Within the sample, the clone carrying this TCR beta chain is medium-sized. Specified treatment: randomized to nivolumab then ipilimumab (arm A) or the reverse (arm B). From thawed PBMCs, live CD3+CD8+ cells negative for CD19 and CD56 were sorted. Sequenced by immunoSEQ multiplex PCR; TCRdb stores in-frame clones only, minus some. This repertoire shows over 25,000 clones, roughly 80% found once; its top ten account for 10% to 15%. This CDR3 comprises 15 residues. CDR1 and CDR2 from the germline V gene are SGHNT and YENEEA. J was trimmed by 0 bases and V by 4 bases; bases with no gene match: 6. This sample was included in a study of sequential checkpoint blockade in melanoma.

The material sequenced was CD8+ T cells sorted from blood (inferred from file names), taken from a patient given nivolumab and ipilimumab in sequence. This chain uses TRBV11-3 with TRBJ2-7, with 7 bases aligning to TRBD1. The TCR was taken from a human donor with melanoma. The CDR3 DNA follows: TGTGCCAGCAGCTGGGGACAGTTTATCTCCTACGAGCAGTACTTC. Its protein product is CASSWGQFISYEQYF.